The 19 T cell receptor beta chains below were found in one sample sequenced in a study of blood T cell repertoires in COVID-19. Only in-frame clones appear in the TCRdb table, and some are missing; sequencing was by immunoSEQ multiplex PCR. Here the sample spans over 100,000 clones, more than 80% being singletons. Input material: peripheral blood. The source is a woman aged 55-69 years with acute or convalescent COVID-19.

The CDR3 loop is CASSYVVAGGLRTYEQYF. In nucleotides, the CDR3 is TGTGCCAGCAGTTACGTGGTAGCGGGGGGCCTGAGAACCTACGAGCAGTACTTC. The genes are TRBV6-2 or TRBV6-3 and TRBJ2-7; TRBD2 matches at 10 bases. Trimming cost V 2 bases and J 2 bases; bases outside gene matches: 12. The CDR3 covers 18 residues. CDR1 MNHEY and CDR2 SVGEGT come from the germline V gene.

The chain recombines TRBV10-3 with TRBJ1-3; D might be TRBD1 (5 bases). The V gene lost 6 bases and the J gene lost 1 base, with 16 bases spanning the gap. CDR1 is ENHRY and CDR2 is SYGVKD in the germline V gene. There are 16 residues in the CDR3. The CDR3 coding sequence is TGTGCCATCAGCCAGCCCCTACAGGTTTCTGGAAACACCATATATTTT. Translated: CAISQPLQVSGNTIYF.

This chain connects TRBV2 to TRBJ1-2; D not resolved. This CDR3 is 13 amino acids long. Germline CDR1 is SNHLY and CDR2 is FYNNEI. Trimming removed 4 bases at V and 2 bases at J, with 8 bases between. CDR3 sequence (DNA): TGTGCCAGCAGTGTCGCGGGAAACTATGGCTACACCTTC. The encoded protein is CASSVAGNYGYTF.

The chain links TRBV29-1 to TRBJ1-1; D is unresolved. Germline CDR1 reads SQVTM; CDR2 reads ANQGSEA. V was trimmed by 7 bases and J by 3 bases, leaving 12 bases between them. This CDR3 comprises 12 residues. The CDR3 nucleotides are TGCAGCGCCAGGTTCTGGGACACTGAAGCTTTCTTT. Its protein is CSARFWDTEAFF. Together with reference TRBV29-1 and TRBJ1-1, the CDR3 gives the full variable domain: SAVISQKPSRDICQRGTSLTIQCQVDSQVTMMFWYRQQPGQSLTLIATANQGSEATYESGFVIDKFPISRPNLTFSTLTVSNMSPEDSSIYLCSARFWDTEAFFGQGTRLTVV.

The chain has TRBV5-1 and TRBJ1-1; 8 bases align to TRBD1. This CDR3 is built from 14 residues. V shed 4 bases and J 1 base; nucleotides not matched to a gene: 3. CDR1 and CDR2 (germline): SGHRS, YFSETQ. The CDR3 loop reads CASSAGGANTEAFF. The CDR3 coding sequence is TGCGCCAGCAGCGCAGGGGGCGCGAACACTGAAGCTTTCTTT. The variable domain in full, with the rest retrieved from reference TRBV5-1 and TRBJ1-1, is KAGVTQTPRYLIKTRGQQVTLSCSPISGHRSVSWYQQTPGQGLQFLFEYFSETQRNKGNFPGRFSGRQFSNSRSEMNVSTLELGDSALYLCASSAGGANTEAFFGQGTRLTVV.

The chain has TRBV18 and TRBJ2-1, with 7 bases identical to TRBD1. CDR3 length equals 15 residues. CDR1 and CDR2 (germline): KGHSH, LQKENI. The trim removed 5 bases at V and 4 bases at J, leaving 8 bases unmatched. The CDR3 protein is CASSFPGQSYNEQFF. The CDR3 DNA sequence: TGTGCCAGCTCATTCCCGGGACAGTCATACAATGAGCAGTTCTTC.

This clone was seen once. V is TRBV19 and J is TRBJ1-1, with 7 bases aligning to TRBD1. The CDR3 length is 13 residues. Germline V CDR1 and CDR2: LNHDA, SQIVND (reference sequence). The V segment lost 5 bases and the J segment 5 bases; nucleotides outside the gene matches: 5. DNA of the CDR3: TGTGCCAGTAGTGAACAGGGGAGGACTGAAGCTTTCTTT. Encoded protein: CASSEQGRTEAFF.

The V gene is TRBV29-1, the J gene TRBJ1-2; D might be TRBD1 (6 bases). The CDR3 contains 14 residues. V was clipped by 4 bases and J by 8 bases, with 20 bases between them. The germline V gene has CDR1 SQVTM and CDR2 ANQGSEA. The CDR3 reads CSVGWVQGLDGYTF. The CDR3 DNA reads as TGCAGCGTTGGTTGGGTTCAGGGGTTAGACGGCTACACCTTC. The variable domain in full, with the rest retrieved from reference TRBV29-1 and TRBJ1-2, is SAVISQKPSRDICQRGTSLTIQCQVDSQVTMMFWYRQQPGQSLTLIATANQGSEATYESGFVIDKFPISRPNLTFSTLTVSNMSPEDSSIYLCSVGWVQGLDGYTFGSGTRLTVV.

The V call is TRBV4-1, the J call TRBJ1-4; 9 positions agree with TRBD1. The V gene end was trimmed by 0 bases and the J gene end by 8 bases; junction bases not matched to a gene: 4. This CDR3 is built from 15 residues. The germline V gene encodes CDR1 MGHRA and CDR2 YSYEKL. CDR3 sequence: CASSQDITGGEKLFF. Here the CDR3 DNA reads TGCGCCAGCAGCCAAGATATCACAGGGGGCGAAAAACTGTTTTTT.

J is TRBJ1-2 and V is TRBV19, with unresolved D. V was shortened by 2 bases and J by 0 bases, with 10 bases between the two germline ends. CDR1 LNHDA and CDR2 SQIVND come from the germline V gene (reference sequence). The CDR3 has 15 amino acids. The CDR3 region has the DNA TGTGCCAGTAGTATATGGCCGGGAACTAACTATGGCTACACCTTC. Its translation is CASSIWPGTNYGYTF.

This clone showed up just once. This rearrangement joins TRBV12-3 or TRBV12-4 to TRBJ1-6, with D perhaps TRBD1 (6 bases). The V gene lost 6 bases and the J gene lost 7 bases, with 10 bases spanning the gap. The CDR3 covers 13 residues. CDR3 nucleotide sequence: TGTGCCAGCAGCCAACAGGGAAATTCACCCCTCCACTTT. It yields the protein CASSQQGNSPLHF.

The rearrangement joins TRBV6-5 to TRBJ1-1; tentatively, D is TRBD1 (5 bases). Trimming removed 6 bases from V and 6 bases from J, with 11 bases in between. Germline assignment: CDR1 MNHEY and CDR2 SVGAGI. The CDR3 sequence is 12 residues long. CDR3 bases: TGTGCCAGCAGGTCCCAGGGCGCTGAAGCTTTCTTT. Translating it yields CASRSQGAEAFF.

This clone was counted once. The rearrangement uses TRBV10-2 and TRBJ1-1; 7 nucleotides agree with TRBD1. The CDR3 runs 13 residues. CDR1 and CDR2 (germline): WSHSY, SAAADI. J gave up 6 bases and V 4 bases, and 5 bases lay outside the gene matches. CDR3 nucleotide sequence: TGCGCCAGCAGTGTATACCAGGGGGCTGAAGCTTTCTTT. Translating gives CASSVYQGAEAFF.

This sequence joins TRBV28 and TRBJ1-1; D unresolved. Trimming stripped 7 bases from V and 1 base from J, with 10 bases between. The CDR3 is made up of 13 amino acids. CDR1 and CDR2 (germline): MDHEN, SYDVKM. The CDR3 protein is CASTLPSNTEAFF. DNA for the CDR3: TGTGCCAGCACCCTCCCGTCGAACACTGAAGCTTTCTTT.

V and J are TRBV25-1 and TRBJ2-5, with D tentatively TRBD1 (6 bases). The V gene lost 2 bases and the J gene lost 7 bases, with 8 bases spanning the gap. CDR1 is MGHDK and CDR2 is SYGVNS in the germline V gene. CDR3 length: 12 amino acids. Written as DNA, the CDR3 is TGTGCCAGCAGTGAAGGGGGCGCGACCCAGTACTTC. This gives the protein CASSEGGATQYF.

This clone was seen a single time. V and J are TRBV6-6 and TRBJ2-5; 14 nucleotides line up with TRBD2. The V and J ends lost 5 bases and 2 bases, in that order; junction bases with no gene match: 10. This CDR3 has 18 residues. From germline, CDR1 is MNHNY and CDR2 SVGAGI (reference sequence). The CDR3 loop reads CASSPWTSGGKGQETQYF. As DNA, the CDR3 is TGTGCCAGCAGTCCCTGGACTAGCGGGGGGAAGGGACAAGAGACCCAGTACTTC.

The V and J genes are TRBV27 and TRBJ1-1; the D gene is possibly TRBD1 (6 bases). CDR1 and CDR2 from the germline V gene are MNHEY and SMNVEV (reference sequence). The V end was cut by 5 bases, the J end by 4 bases, with 20 bases between. CDR3 length: 16 amino acids. The CDR3 sequence: CASSLLAGGRGTEAFF. CDR3 in DNA: TGTGCCAGCAGTCTCCTTGCGGGGGGCCGAGGCACTGAAGCTTTCTTT.

This chain connects TRBV4-1 to TRBJ1-1; unclear D gene. Germline lookup yields CDR1 MGHRA and CDR2 YSYEKL. Trimming took off 3 bases at V and 3 bases at J, with 5 bases between the two ends. This CDR3 has 12 residues. In DNA form, the CDR3 reads TGCGCCAGCAGCCATCAGGACACTGAAGCTTTCTTT. Residues: CASSHQDTEAFF.

The chain links TRBV5-6 to TRBJ2-7, with a weak D call TRBD1 (5 bases). V lost 0 bases and J 5 bases, leaving 15 bases between the germline ends. The CDR3 covers 15 residues. Germline V gene sequence: CDR1 SGHDT, CDR2 YYEEEE. CDR3 nucleotides: TGTGCCAGCAGCTTGGAAGGGGCCATTAACCACGAGCAGTACTTC. The encoded protein is CASSLEGAINHEQYF.